This T cell receptor beta chain stems from a study of cytomegalovirus exposure and HLA in healthy donors. Findings of the study overall: The authors later found HLA-associated TCR beta chains more clonally expanded than equally common others.

Comment on this clone: Antigen unknown.

The PCR ran on 60 Vbeta and 13 Jbeta primers. Using immunoSEQ multiplex PCR, the repertoire was profiled, and TCRdb retains in-frame clones only, with some absent. The data contain 95,000 to 150,000 clones, over 60% of them singletons. The sequencing input was PBMCs. This TCR was recovered from a man between 18 and 29 years old in good health and CMV-seronegative.

As DNA, the CDR3 is TGTGCCTGGAGTCTAACAGGGGGCGCCCCCTACACTGAAGCTTTCTTT. The encoded protein is CAWSLTGGAPYTEAFF. The chain links TRBV30 to TRBJ1-1; TRBD1 agrees at 9 bases. Germline CDR1 and CDR2: GTSNPN and SVGIG (reference sequence). Trimming removed 2 bases from V and 3 bases from J; junction bases left unmatched: 10. This CDR3 is 16 amino acids long. The full variable domain, its missing parts supplied by reference TRBV30 and TRBJ1-1, is SQTIHQWPATLVQPVGSPLSLECTVEGTSNPNLYWYRQAAGRGLQLLFYSVGIGQISSEVPQNLSASRPQDRQFILSSKKLLLSDSGFYLCAWSLTGGAPYTEAFFGQGTRLTVV.